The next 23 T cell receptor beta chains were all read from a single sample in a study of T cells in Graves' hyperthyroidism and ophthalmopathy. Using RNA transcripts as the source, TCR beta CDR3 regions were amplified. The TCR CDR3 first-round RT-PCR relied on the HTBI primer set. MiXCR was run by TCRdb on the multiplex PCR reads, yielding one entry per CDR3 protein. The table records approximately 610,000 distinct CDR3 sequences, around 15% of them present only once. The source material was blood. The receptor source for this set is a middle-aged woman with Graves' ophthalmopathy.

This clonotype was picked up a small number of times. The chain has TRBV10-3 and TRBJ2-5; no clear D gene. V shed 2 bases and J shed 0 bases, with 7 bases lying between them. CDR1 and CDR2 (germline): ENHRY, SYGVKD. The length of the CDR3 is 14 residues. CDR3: CAISELANQETQYF. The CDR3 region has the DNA TGTGCCATCAGTGAGCTGGCTAACCAAGAGACCCAGTACTTC.

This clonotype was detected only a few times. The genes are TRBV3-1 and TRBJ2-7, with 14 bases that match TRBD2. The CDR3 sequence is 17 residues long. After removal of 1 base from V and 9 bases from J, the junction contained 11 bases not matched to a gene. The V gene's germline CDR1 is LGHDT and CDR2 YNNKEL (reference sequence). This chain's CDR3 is CASSQAVGLAGVTGQYF. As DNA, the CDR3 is TGTGCCAGCAGCCAAGCAGTGGGACTAGCGGGAGTGACCGGGCAGTACTTC.

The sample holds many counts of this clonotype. The CDR3 DNA reads TGTGCCAGCAGCATTACGAGGGGGGCAGCGAATGGCTACACCTTC. Translated, it gives CASSITRGAANGYTF. The chain recombines TRBV6-1 with TRBJ1-2; D is possibly TRBD1 (6 bases). The germline V gene encodes CDR1 MNHNS and CDR2 SASEGT. Trimming pared 6 bases from V and 6 bases from J, leaving 20 bases between. The CDR3 runs to 15 residues.

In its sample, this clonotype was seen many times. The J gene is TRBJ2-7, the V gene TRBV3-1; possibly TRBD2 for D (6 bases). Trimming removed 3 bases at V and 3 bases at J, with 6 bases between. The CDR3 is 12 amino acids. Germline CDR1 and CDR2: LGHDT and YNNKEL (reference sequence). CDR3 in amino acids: CASSHGSYEQYF. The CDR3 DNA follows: TGTGCCAGCAGCCACGGGAGCTACGAGCAGTACTTC.

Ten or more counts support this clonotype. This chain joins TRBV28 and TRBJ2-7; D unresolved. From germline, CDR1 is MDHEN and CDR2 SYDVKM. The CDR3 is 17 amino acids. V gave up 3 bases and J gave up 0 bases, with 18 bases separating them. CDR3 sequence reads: CASSLTLGGTSSYEQYF. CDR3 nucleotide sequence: TGTGCCAGCAGTTTGACCCTGGGCGGAACAAGCTCCTACGAGCAGTACTTC.

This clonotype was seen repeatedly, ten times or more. The CDR3 protein is CASRTGFYGYTF. DNA for the CDR3: TGTGCCAGCAGGACAGGGTTTTACGGCTACACCTTC. The chain couples TRBV6-5 to TRBJ1-2, with 7 bases aligning to TRBD1. The V and J ends lost 6 bases and 8 bases, in that order; junction bases with no gene match: 6. CDR3 length equals 12 residues. The V gene's germline CDR1 is MNHEY and CDR2 SVGAGI.

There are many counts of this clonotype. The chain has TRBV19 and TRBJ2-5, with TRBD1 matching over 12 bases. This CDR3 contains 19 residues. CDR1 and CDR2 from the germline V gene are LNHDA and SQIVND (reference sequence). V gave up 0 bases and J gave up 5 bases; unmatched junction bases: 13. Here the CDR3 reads CASSIDGNTGTGGRETQYF. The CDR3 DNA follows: TGTGCCAGTAGTATAGATGGAAATACCGGGACAGGGGGCCGCGAGACCCAGTACTTC.

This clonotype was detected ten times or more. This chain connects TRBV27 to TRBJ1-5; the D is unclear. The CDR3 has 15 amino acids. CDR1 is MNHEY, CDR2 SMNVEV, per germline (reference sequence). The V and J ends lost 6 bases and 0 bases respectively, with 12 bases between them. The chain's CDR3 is CASSPREYSNQPQHF. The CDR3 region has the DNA TGTGCCAGCAGCCCCCGGGAATATAGCAATCAGCCCCAGCATTTT.

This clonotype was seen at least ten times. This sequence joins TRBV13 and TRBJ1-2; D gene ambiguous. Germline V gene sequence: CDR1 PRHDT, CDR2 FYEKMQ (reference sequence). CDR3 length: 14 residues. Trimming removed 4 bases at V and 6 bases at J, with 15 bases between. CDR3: CASSSGPADNGYTF. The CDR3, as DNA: TGTGCCAGCAGCTCCGGTCCGGCCGACAATGGCTACACCTTC.

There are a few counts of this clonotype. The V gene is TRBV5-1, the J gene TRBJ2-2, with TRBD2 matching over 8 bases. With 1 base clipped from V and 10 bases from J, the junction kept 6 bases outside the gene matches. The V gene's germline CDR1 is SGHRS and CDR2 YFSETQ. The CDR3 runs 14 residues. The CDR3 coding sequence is TGCGCCAGCAGCTTGCAATCCGGGAGGGAGGAGCTGTTTTTT. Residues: CASSLQSGREELFF.

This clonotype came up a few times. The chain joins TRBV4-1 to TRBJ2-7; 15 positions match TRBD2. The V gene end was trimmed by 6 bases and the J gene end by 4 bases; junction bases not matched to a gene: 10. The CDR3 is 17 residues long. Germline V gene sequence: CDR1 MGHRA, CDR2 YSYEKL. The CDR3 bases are TGCGCCAGCAGTCGATGGACTAGCGGGAGGGGATCGTACGAGCAGTACTTC. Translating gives CASSRWTSGRGSYEQYF.

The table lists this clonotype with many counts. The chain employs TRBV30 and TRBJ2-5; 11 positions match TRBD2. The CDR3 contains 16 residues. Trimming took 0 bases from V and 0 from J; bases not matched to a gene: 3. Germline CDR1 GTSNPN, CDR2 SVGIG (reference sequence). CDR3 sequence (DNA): TGTGCCTGGAGTGTCGGGACTAGCGGAAACCAAGAGACCCAGTACTTC. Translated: CAWSVGTSGNQETQYF. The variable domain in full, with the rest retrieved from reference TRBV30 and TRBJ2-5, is SQTIHQWPATLVQPVGSPLSLECTVEGTSNPNLYWYRQAAGRGLQLLFYSVGIGQISSEVPQNLSASRPQDRQFILSSKKLLLSDSGFYLCAWSVGTSGNQETQYFGPGTRLLVL.

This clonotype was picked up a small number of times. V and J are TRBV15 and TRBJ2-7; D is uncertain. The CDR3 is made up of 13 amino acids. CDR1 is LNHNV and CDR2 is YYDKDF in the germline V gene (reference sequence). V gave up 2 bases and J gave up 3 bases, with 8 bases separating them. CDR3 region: CATSRQRLYEQYF. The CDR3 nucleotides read TGTGCCACCAGCAGACAGAGACTCTACGAGCAGTACTTC.

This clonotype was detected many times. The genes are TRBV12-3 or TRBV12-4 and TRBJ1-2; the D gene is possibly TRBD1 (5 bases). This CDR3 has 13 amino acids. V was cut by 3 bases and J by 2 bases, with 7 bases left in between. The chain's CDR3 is CASSLRGNYGYTF. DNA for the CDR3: TGTGCCAGCAGTTTGCGGGGGAACTATGGCTACACCTTC.

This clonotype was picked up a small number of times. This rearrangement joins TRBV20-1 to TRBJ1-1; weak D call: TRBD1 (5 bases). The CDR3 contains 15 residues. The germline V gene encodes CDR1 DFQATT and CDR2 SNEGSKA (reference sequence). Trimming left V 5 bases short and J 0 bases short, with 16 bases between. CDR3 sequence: CSASVGGFMNTEAFF. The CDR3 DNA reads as TGCAGTGCTTCAGTGGGGGGATTTATGAACACTGAAGCTTTCTTT.

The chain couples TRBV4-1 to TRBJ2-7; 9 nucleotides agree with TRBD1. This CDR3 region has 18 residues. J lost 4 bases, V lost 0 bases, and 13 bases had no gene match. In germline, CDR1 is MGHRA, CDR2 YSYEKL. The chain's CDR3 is CASSQEGPRTGGSYEQYF. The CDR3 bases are TGCGCCAGCAGCCAAGAAGGGCCTCGAACAGGGGGCTCGTACGAGCAGTACTTC.

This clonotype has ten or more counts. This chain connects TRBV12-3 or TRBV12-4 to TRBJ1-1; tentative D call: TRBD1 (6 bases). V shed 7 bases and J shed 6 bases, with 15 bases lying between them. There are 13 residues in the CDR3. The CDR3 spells CASNPRDNAEAFF. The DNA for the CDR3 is TGTGCCAGCAACCCTCGGGACAACGCTGAAGCTTTCTTT.

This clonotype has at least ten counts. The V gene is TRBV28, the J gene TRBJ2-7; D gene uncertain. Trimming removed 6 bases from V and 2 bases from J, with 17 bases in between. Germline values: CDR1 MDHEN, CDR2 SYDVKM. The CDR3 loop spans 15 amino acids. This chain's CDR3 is CASSQSDGITYEQYF. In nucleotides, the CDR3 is TGTGCCAGCAGCCAGTCGGACGGAATCACCTACGAGCAGTACTTC.

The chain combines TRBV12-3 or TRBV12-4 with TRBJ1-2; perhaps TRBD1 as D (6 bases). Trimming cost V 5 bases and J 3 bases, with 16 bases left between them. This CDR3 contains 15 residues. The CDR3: CASSPRGTWDYGYTF. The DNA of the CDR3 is TGTGCCAGCAGTCCCCGGGGGACATGGGACTATGGCTACACCTTC.

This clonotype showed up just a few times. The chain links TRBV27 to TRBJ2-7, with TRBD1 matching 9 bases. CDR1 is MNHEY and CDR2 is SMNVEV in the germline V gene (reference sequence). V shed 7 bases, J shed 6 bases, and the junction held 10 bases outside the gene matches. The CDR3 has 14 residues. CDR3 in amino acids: CASTNHRGRAEQYF. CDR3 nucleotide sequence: TGTGCCAGCACCAACCACAGGGGGCGGGCCGAGCAGTACTTC.

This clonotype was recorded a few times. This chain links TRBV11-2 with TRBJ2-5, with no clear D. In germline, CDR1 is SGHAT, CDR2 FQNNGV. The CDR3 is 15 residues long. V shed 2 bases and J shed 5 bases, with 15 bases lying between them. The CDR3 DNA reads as TGTGCCAGCAGCTTATTCCCAACAGCCATGGAGACCCAGTACTTC. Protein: CASSLFPTAMETQYF. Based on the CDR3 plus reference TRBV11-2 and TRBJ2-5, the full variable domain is EAGVAQSPRYKIIEKRQSVAFWCNPISGHATLYWYQQILGQGPKLLIQFQNNGVVDDSQLPKDRFSAERLKGVDSTLKIQPAKLEDSAVYLCASSLFPTAMETQYFGPGTRLLVL.

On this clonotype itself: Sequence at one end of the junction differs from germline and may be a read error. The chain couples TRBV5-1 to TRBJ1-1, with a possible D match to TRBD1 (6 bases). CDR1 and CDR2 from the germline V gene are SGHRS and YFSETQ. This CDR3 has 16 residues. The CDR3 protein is CASSLAGGGARTEAFF. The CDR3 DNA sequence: TGCGCCAGCAGCTTGGCTGGCGGGGGCGCAAGGACTGAAGCTTTTTTT.

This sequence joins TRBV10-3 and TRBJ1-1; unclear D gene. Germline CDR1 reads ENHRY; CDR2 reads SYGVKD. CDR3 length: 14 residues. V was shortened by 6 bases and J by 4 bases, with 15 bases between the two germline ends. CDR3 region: CAISGLEGGTEAFF. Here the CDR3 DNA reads TGTGCCATCAGCGGCCTTGAGGGAGGCACTGAAGCTTTCTTT.